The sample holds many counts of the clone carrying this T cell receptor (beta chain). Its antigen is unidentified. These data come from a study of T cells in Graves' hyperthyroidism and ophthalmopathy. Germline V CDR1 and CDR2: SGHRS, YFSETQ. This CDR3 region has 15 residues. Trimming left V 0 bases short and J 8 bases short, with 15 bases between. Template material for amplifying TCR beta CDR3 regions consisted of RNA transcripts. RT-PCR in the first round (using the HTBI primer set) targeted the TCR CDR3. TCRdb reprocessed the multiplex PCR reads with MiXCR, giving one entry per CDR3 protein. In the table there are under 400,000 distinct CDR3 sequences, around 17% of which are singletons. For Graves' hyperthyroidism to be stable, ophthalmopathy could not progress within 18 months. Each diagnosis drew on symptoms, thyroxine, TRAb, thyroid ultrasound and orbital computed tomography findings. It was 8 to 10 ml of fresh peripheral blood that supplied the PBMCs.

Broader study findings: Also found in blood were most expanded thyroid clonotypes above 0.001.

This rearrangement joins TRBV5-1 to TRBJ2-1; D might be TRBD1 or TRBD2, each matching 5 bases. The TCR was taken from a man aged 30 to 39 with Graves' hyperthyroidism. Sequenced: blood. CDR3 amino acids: CASSLGLGTQYEQFF. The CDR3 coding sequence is TGCGCCAGCAGCTTGGGGCTAGGGACCCAATATGAGCAGTTCTTC.